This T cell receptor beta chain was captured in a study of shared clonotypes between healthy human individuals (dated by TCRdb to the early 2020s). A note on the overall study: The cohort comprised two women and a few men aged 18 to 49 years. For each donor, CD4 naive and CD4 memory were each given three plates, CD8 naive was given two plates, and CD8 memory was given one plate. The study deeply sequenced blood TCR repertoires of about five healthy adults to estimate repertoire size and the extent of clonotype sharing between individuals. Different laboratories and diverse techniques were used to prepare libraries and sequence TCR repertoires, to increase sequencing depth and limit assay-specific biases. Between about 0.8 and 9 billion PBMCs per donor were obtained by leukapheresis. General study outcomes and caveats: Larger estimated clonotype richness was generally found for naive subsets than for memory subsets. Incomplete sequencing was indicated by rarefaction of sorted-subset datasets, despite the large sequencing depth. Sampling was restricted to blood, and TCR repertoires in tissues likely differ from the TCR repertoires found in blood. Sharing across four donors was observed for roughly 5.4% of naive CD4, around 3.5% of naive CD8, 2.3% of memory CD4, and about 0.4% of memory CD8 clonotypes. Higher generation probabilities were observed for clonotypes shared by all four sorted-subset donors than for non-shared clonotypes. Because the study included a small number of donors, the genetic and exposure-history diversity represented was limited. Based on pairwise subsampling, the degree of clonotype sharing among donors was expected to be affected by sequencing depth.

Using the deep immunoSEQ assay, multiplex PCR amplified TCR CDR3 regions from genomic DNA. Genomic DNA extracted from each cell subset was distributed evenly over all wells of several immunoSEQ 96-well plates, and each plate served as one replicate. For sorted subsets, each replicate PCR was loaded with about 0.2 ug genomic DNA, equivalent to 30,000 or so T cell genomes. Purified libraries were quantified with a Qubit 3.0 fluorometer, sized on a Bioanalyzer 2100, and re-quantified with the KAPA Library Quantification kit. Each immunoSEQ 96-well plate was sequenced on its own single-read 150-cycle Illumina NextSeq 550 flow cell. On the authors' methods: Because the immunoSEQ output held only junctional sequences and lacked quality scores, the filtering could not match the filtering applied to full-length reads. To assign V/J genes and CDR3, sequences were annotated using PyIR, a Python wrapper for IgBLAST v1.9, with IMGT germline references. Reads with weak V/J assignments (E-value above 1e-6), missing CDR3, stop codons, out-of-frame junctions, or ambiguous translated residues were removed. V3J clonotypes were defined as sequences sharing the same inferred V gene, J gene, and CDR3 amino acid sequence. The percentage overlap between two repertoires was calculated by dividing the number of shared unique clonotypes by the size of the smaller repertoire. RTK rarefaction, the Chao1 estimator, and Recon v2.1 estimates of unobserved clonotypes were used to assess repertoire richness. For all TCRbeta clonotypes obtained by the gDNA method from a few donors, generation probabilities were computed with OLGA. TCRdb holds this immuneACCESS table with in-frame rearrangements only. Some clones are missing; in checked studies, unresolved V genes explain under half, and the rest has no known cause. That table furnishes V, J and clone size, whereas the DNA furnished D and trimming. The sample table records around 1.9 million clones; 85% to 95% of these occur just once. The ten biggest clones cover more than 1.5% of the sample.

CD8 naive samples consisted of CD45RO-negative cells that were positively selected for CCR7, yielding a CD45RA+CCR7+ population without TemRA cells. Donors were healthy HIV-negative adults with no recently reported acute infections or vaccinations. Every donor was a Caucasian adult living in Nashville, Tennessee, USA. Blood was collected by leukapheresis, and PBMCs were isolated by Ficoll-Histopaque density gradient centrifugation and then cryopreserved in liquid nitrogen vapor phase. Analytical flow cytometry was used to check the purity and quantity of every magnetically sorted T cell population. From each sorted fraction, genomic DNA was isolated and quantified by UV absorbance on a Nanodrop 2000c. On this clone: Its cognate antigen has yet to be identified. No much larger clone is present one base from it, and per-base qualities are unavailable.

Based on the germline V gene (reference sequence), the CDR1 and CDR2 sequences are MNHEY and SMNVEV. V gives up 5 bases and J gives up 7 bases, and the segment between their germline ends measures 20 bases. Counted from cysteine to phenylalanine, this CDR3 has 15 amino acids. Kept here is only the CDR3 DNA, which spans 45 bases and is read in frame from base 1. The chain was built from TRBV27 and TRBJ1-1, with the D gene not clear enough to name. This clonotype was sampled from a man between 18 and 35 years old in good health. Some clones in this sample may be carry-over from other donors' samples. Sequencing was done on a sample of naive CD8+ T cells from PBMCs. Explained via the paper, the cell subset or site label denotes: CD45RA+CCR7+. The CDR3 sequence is CASSQKTGRGDEAFF. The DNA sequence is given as TGTGCCAGCAGTCAAAAAACCGGACGGGGAGATGAAGCTTTCTTT.